A single sample gave rise to the 26 T cell receptor beta chains below, sequenced in a study of blood T cell repertoires in COVID-19. The table came from immunoSEQ multiplex PCR; TCRdb's copy has only in-frame clones and leaves some out. The sample holds some 270,000 clones, around 89% seen once. Sequencing was performed on peripheral blood. The receptors stem from a man in his thirties or forties with acute or convalescent COVID-19.

The J gene is TRBJ2-3, the V gene TRBV28; 10 nucleotides match TRBD2. This CDR3 is 17 amino acids long. The germline V gene has CDR1 MDHEN and CDR2 SYDVKM. The junction had 17 bases not matched to a gene; V was cut back by 8 bases and J by 6 bases. The CDR3 here is CASRPASGRRGSDTQYF. The CDR3 DNA reads TGTGCCAGCCGACCGGCTAGCGGGAGAAGGGGGTCGGATACGCAGTATTTT.

The V and J genes are TRBV18 and TRBJ1-3; a weak D match, TRBD1 (5 bases). The V end was cut by 1 base, the J end by 0 bases, with 7 bases between. Germline V gene data show CDR1 as KGHSH and CDR2 as LQKENI. The CDR3 totals 15 residues. CDR3: CASSPQGNSGNTIYF. CDR3 nucleotide sequence: TGTGCCAGCTCACCACAGGGGAACTCTGGAAACACCATATATTTT.

This chain joins TRBV28 and TRBJ2-7; 7 nucleotides align to TRBD1. The CDR3 runs to 16 residues. CDR1 and CDR2 (germline): MDHEN, SYDVKM. The trim removed 3 bases at V and 2 bases at J, leaving 10 bases unmatched. This CDR3 reads CASSFSLTGLTYEQYF. The CDR3 DNA is TGTGCCAGCAGTTTCTCGTTGACAGGGTTAACCTACGAGCAGTACTTC.

The chain uses TRBV5-6 and TRBJ2-7; D ambiguous. Germline loops: CDR1 SGHDT, CDR2 YYEEEE. The CDR3 is 15 residues long. Trimming took 5 bases from V and 5 from J, leaving 20 bases between them. CDR3 amino acids: CASSTSRRVINEQYF. In DNA form, the CDR3 reads TGTGCCAGCAGTACTTCCAGGCGAGTAATCAACGAGCAGTACTTC. Variable domain in full (rest from reference TRBV5-6 and TRBJ2-7): DAGVTQSPTHLIKTRGQQVTLRCSPKSGHDTVSWYQQALGQGPQFIFQYYEEEERQRGNFPDRFSGHQFPNYSSELNVNALLLGDSALYLCASSTSRRVINEQYFGPGTRLTVT.

The CDR3 loop is CASSLGPRVGGGYTF. CDR3 nucleotide sequence: TGTGCCAGCAGCTTAGGACCGAGGGTAGGGGGTGGCTACACCTTC. The genes are TRBV7-2 and TRBJ1-2; D is perhaps TRBD1 (6 bases). Germline V gene sequence: CDR1 SGHTA, CDR2 FQGNSA. The CDR3 is 15 amino acids. Deletions cut 1 base from V and 7 bases from J, with 16 bases between.

The rearrangement uses TRBV7-8 and TRBJ1-4; 8 bases agree with TRBD1. From germline, CDR1 is SGHVS and CDR2 FQNEAQ. V shed 3 bases and J 7 bases; nucleotides not matched to a gene: 4. The CDR3 consists of 14 residues. The DNA of the CDR3 is TGTGCCAGCAGCTTTGGACAGGGCGGTGAAAAACTGTTTTTT. Translation: CASSFGQGGEKLFF.

V and J are TRBV6-5 and TRBJ1-4; TRBD1 agrees at 7 bases. The trim removed 6 bases at V and 8 bases at J, leaving 9 bases unmatched. The CDR3 covers 14 residues. Looked up from germline, CDR1 is MNHEY and CDR2 is SVGAGI. This CDR3 is CASSPDRVGEKLFF. Written as DNA, the CDR3 is TGTGCCAGCAGCCCAGACAGGGTTGGGGAAAAACTGTTTTTT.

The CDR3 DNA follows: TGCGCCAGCAGCCAAGGTGTGGCCAGTGCTTCCGAGACCCAGTACTTC. Protein: CASSQGVASASETQYF. The chain uses TRBV4-1 and TRBJ2-5; D unclear. The germline gives CDR1 MGHRA, CDR2 YSYEKL. This CDR3 spans 16 amino acids. Trimming pared 1 base from V and 5 bases from J, leaving 17 bases between.

J is TRBJ2-6 and V is TRBV6-6; TRBD1 agrees at 12 bases. The CDR3 runs to 20 residues. Germline values: CDR1 MNHNY, CDR2 SVGAGI (reference sequence). V gave up 6 bases and J gave up 4 bases; unmatched junction bases: 16. CDR3 residues: CASSRKLPGQGASGANVLTF. The CDR3 DNA sequence: TGTGCCAGCAGCCGGAAGCTTCCGGGACAGGGGGCGTCCGGGGCCAACGTCCTGACTTTC.

The chain joins TRBV30 to TRBJ1-2; 9 bases are a match to TRBD1. V was clipped by 4 bases and J by 4 bases; unmatched bases: 4. Looked up from germline, CDR1 is GTSNPN and CDR2 is SVGIG (reference sequence). CDR3 size: 13 residues. DNA of the CDR3: TGTGCCTGGAATGCACAGGGGGCCTATGGCTACACCTTC. It codes for CAWNAQGAYGYTF.

V gene TRBV3-1 (or the pseudogene TRBV3-2) combines with J gene TRBJ2-1, with D maybe TRBD2 (6 bases). Germline-derived CDR1 and CDR2 are LGHDT and YNNKEL (reference sequence). With 1 base removed from V and 6 bases from J, the gap between germline ends came to 19 bases. The CDR3 totals 17 residues. For the CDR3, the DNA is TGTGCCAGCAGCCAAGTATCTAGACTAGATGGGCGCAATGAGCAGTTCTTC. It yields the protein CASSQVSRLDGRNEQFF.

The chain uses TRBV5-4 and TRBJ2-3, with 9 bases identical to TRBD1. Germline V gene sequence: CDR1 SGHNT, CDR2 YYREEE (reference sequence). The length of the CDR3 is 16 residues. V lost 2 bases to trimming and J lost 3 bases; unmatched junction nucleotides: 7. The CDR3 is CASSFPPGQGTDTQYF. The CDR3 nucleotides read TGTGCCAGCAGCTTTCCACCGGGACAGGGTACAGATACGCAGTATTTT.

This clone was recorded only once. The chain joins TRBV30 to TRBJ1-6, with a tentative D call TRBD1 (5 bases). CDR1 is GTSNPN and CDR2 is SVGIG in the germline V gene (reference sequence). The germline V and J ends were trimmed by 2 bases and 9 bases, with 17 bases remaining between them. There are 15 residues in the CDR3. In nucleotides, the CDR3 is TGTGCCTGGAGTCGGGGATCCGCGGGGGGTTCACCCCTCCACTTT. As protein: CAWSRGSAGGSPLHF.

As concerns this clone: Relative to the germline gene, one junction end is altered; a read error may explain this. This chain joins TRBV4-2 and TRBJ2-7, with TRBD2 matching over 7 bases. Germline V gene lookup returns CDR1 LGHNA and CDR2 YNFKEQ. The CDR3 sequence is 17 residues long. The DNA for the CDR3 is TGTGTCAGCAGCCATTACCCACTAGCGAAAGAAACCTACGAGCAGTACTTC. Encoded protein: CVSSHYPLAKETYEQYF.

The genes are TRBV2 and TRBJ1-6; D ambiguous. Germline-derived CDR1 and CDR2 are SNHLY and FYNNEI. The ends were cut back, 7 bases at V and 0 bases at J, with 7 bases in the middle. The CDR3 is 14 amino acids. In DNA form, the CDR3 reads TGTGCCAGCATATTGAGCTCCTATAATTCACCCCTCCACTTT. This translates into CASILSSYNSPLHF.

The chain combines TRBV3-1 (or the pseudogene TRBV3-2) with TRBJ2-5; unclear D gene. In germline, CDR1 is LGHDT, CDR2 YNNKEL (reference sequence). V lost 1 base and J 5 bases, leaving 11 bases between the germline ends. This CDR3 is 14 amino acids long. The CDR3 DNA reads TGTGCCAGCAGCCAAGTCTATAGCATGGAGACCCAGTACTTC. Protein product: CASSQVYSMETQYF.

The chain employs TRBV12-3 or TRBV12-4 and TRBJ2-7; 7 bases are shared with TRBD2. This CDR3 is 12 amino acids long. The trim removed 5 bases at V and 6 bases at J, leaving 4 bases unmatched. The chain's CDR3 is CASSRGVVEQYF. In DNA form, the CDR3 reads TGTGCCAGCAGTCGGGGGGTGGTCGAGCAGTACTTC.

The genes are TRBV11-2 and TRBJ2-1; TRBD1 might be the D (5 bases). The CDR3 spans 15 residues. Trimming cost V 5 bases and J 7 bases, with 18 bases left between them. Germline values: CDR1 SGHAT, CDR2 FQNNGV. The CDR3 reads CASSRPGAPLNEQFF. CDR3 bases: TGTGCCAGCAGCCGCCCTGGGGCTCCCCTAAATGAGCAGTTCTTC.

The genes are TRBV19 and TRBJ2-1; TRBD2 is a possible D gene (7 bases). The germline V gene encodes CDR1 LNHDA and CDR2 SQIVND (reference sequence). CDR3 length: 14 residues. V was clipped by 7 bases and J by 5 bases, with 15 bases between them. The CDR3 spells CASKSGGANNEQFF. The DNA of the CDR3 is TGTGCCAGTAAGAGTGGGGGGGCCAACAATGAGCAGTTCTTC.

The chain uses TRBV20-1 and TRBJ1-2, with no clear D. Germline assignment: CDR1 DFQATT and CDR2 SNEGSKA (reference sequence). The CDR3 runs to 9 residues. The CDR3 sequence is CSLGAGYTF. In DNA form, the CDR3 reads TGCAGCCTCGGAGCTGGCTACACCTTC.

The chain joins TRBV7-2 to TRBJ2-3; 10 bases agree with TRBD2. The CDR3 runs 16 residues. The germline V gene encodes CDR1 SGHTA and CDR2 FQGNSA. V was pared by 5 bases and J by 5 bases, with 10 bases of the junction left unmatched. The CDR3 coding sequence is TGTGCCAGCAGCCGGCGACTAGCGGGCTGGGGAGATACGCAGTATTTT. Translation gives CASSRRLAGWGDTQYF.

This clone occurred a few times. The sample carries other DNA sequences with the same CDR3. The rearrangement links TRBV28 to TRBJ1-5; 9 bases align to TRBD1. This CDR3 has 14 residues. Germline trimming cut 5 bases from V and 7 bases from J; bases unmatched to any gene: 6. The germline CDR1 and CDR2 sequences are MDHEN and SYDVKM. CDR3: CASSITGGQQPQHF. CDR3 DNA: TGTGCCAGCAGTATTACAGGGGGCCAGCAGCCCCAGCATTTT.

The gene calls are TRBV7-6 and TRBJ2-3; TRBD1 aligns across 8 bases. V lost 5 bases, J lost 2 bases, and 6 bases stayed unmatched. Germline V gene data show CDR1 as SGHVS and CDR2 as FNYEAQ. The CDR3 is 15 residues long. CDR3 protein: CASSQPTGVTDTQYF. The DNA of the CDR3 is TGTGCCAGCAGCCAACCGACAGGGGTCACAGATACGCAGTATTTT.

This clone was recorded only once. The chain is built from TRBV19 and TRBJ1-5, with 7 bases identical to TRBD1. Germline-derived CDR1 and CDR2 are LNHDA and SQIVND (reference sequence). J was trimmed by 0 bases and V by 6 bases; bases with no gene match: 5. CDR3 length: 15 amino acids. The CDR3 DNA reads as TGTGCCAGTAGGCCGGGACAGTATAGCAATCAGCCCCAGCATTTT. Translated: CASRPGQYSNQPQHF.

The J gene is TRBJ1-1, the V gene TRBV30; D gene unclear. The CDR3 is made up of 13 amino acids. The ends were cut back, 3 bases at V and 4 bases at J, with 12 bases in the middle. The germline V gene encodes CDR1 GTSNPN and CDR2 SVGIG (reference sequence). The DNA for the CDR3 is TGTGCCTGGAGCGAGTTCCGGAGCACTGAAGCTTTCTTT. Translated, it gives CAWSEFRSTEAFF. Based on the CDR3 plus reference TRBV30 and TRBJ1-1, the full variable domain is SQTIHQWPATLVQPVGSPLSLECTVEGTSNPNLYWYRQAAGRGLQLLFYSVGIGQISSEVPQNLSASRPQDRQFILSSKKLLLSDSGFYLCAWSEFRSTEAFFGQGTRLTVV.

The chain uses TRBV7-2 and TRBJ2-3; D remains unclear. V gave up 6 bases and J gave up 2 bases, with 6 bases separating them. The CDR3 has 12 residues. In germline, CDR1 is SGHTA, CDR2 FQGNSA. CDR3 loop: CASRADTDTQYF. The CDR3 DNA reads as TGTGCCAGCAGGGCAGACACAGATACGCAGTATTTT.